What follows are 22 T cell receptor beta chains derived from one specimen sequenced in a study of patients and donors after allogeneic stem cell transplantation. TCRdb itself ran the RT-PCR reads through MiXCR, one entry per CDR3 protein. The sample carries approximately 8,000 distinct CDR3 sequences, 9.5% to 13% recorded once. The sample was blood, either unsorted or a sorted T cell fraction (not recorded which). These receptors were collected from a human donor who was either an allogeneic HSCT recipient or a stem cell or donor lymphocyte infusion donor (not recorded which). It is not recorded whose cells these are; they may come from a transplant donor.

The CDR3 DNA is TGCGCCAGCAGCCAAGATTCTCGGGGCTATAATTCACCCCTCCACTTT. This encodes CASSQDSRGYNSPLHF. V gene TRBV4-3 combines with J gene TRBJ1-6; D remains unclear. CDR3 length equals 16 residues. CDR1 and CDR2 (germline): LGHNA, YSLEER. V was pared by 0 bases and J by 3 bases, with 9 bases between.

The table lists this clonotype with a few counts. The gene calls are TRBV11-2 and TRBJ1-1; D gene unclear. Germline CDR1 reads SGHAT; CDR2 reads FQNNGV. The ends were cut back, 7 bases at V and 0 bases at J, with 9 bases in the middle. The CDR3 is 13 residues long. Here the CDR3 reads CASKQALNTEAFF. Written as DNA, the CDR3 is TGTGCCAGCAAGCAGGCATTGAACACTGAAGCTTTCTTT.

This clonotype was seen at least ten times. The rearrangement uses TRBV5-1 and TRBJ1-5; D is possibly TRBD1 (5 bases). Trimming took off 1 base at V and 4 bases at J, with 12 bases between the two ends. The germline V gene has CDR1 SGHRS and CDR2 YFSETQ. The CDR3 runs to 15 residues. DNA of the CDR3: TGCGCCAGCAGCTTGAGGGAGGGGACTAATCAGCCCCAGCATTTT. Protein: CASSLREGTNQPQHF.

The rearrangement joins TRBV5-4 to TRBJ1-4; TRBD1 agrees at 12 bases. CDR1 SGHNT and CDR2 YYREEE come from the germline V gene (reference sequence). V was clipped by 4 bases and J by 0 bases; unmatched bases: 4. CDR3 length equals 17 residues. CDR3 region: CASSPGTGGATNEKLFF. For the CDR3, the DNA is TGTGCCAGCAGCCCCGGGACAGGGGGCGCAACTAATGAAAAACTGTTTTTT.

This clonotype was counted at least ten times. The J gene is TRBJ2-7, the V gene TRBV5-6, with D unclear. The CDR3 is 14 amino acids. CDR1 is SGHDT and CDR2 is YYEEEE in the germline V gene. V was shortened by 0 bases and J by 6 bases, with 13 bases between the two germline ends. This CDR3 is CASSLGESGFEQYF. The CDR3 DNA reads TGTGCCAGCAGCTTGGGTGAAAGTGGCTTCGAGCAGTACTTC.

The chain carries TRBV6-6 and TRBJ2-3; TRBD2 matches at 16 bases. Germline CDR1 reads MNHNY; CDR2 reads SVGAGI (reference sequence). The length of the CDR3 is 17 residues. The V segment lost 5 bases and the J segment 3 bases; nucleotides outside the gene matches: 5. For the CDR3, the DNA is TGTGCCAGCAGTGGGACTAGCGGGGGGGTTAGAACAGATACGCAGTATTTT. It specifies CASSGTSGGVRTDTQYF.

This clonotype showed up many times. The J gene is TRBJ1-2, the V gene TRBV3-1, with a possible D match to TRBD1 (5 bases). Germline assignment: CDR1 LGHDT and CDR2 YNNKEL (reference sequence). The CDR3 extends over 13 amino acids. Trimming stripped 4 bases from V and 9 bases from J, with 15 bases between. The CDR3 DNA reads as TGTGCCAGCAGCCTGAACCCCAGGGCGAGCTACACCTTC. Amino acids: CASSLNPRASYTF.

This clonotype has a handful of counts. V is TRBV5-1 and J is TRBJ1-3; D is uncertain. There are 15 residues in the CDR3. Trimming took off 1 base at V and 0 bases at J, with 8 bases between the two ends. CDR1 is SGHRS, CDR2 YFSETQ, per germline. DNA for the CDR3: TGCGCCAGCAGCTTGACGGTGAGCTCTGGAAACACCATATATTTT. Its protein is CASSLTVSSGNTIYF.

This clonotype was counted ten times or more. This rearrangement joins TRBV3-1 to TRBJ2-1; D possibly uses TRBD1 or TRBD2 (5 bases each). Germline V gene lookup returns CDR1 LGHDT and CDR2 YNNKEL (reference sequence). CDR3 size: 14 residues. V lost 1 base to trimming and J lost 4 bases, with 8 bases between them. CDR3 amino acids: CASSQGDQYNEQFF. The CDR3 bases are TGTGCCAGCAGCCAAGGGGACCAGTACAATGAGCAGTTCTTC.

The chain couples TRBV18 to TRBJ1-1; no clear D gene. Trimming stripped 4 bases from V and 4 bases from J, with 10 bases between. This CDR3 region has 13 residues. CDR1 is KGHSH, CDR2 LQKENI, per germline. CDR3 sequence (DNA): TGTGCCAGCTCACGCGAACGGGTCACTGAAGCTTTCTTT. It is translated as CASSRERVTEAFF. Using reference TRBV18 and TRBJ1-1 for the parts outside the CDR3, the full variable domain is NAGVMQNPRHLVRRRGQEARLRCSPMKGHSHVYWYRQLPEEGLKFMVYLQKENIIDESGMPKERFSAEFPKEGPSILRIQQVVRGDSAAYFCASSRERVTEAFFGQGTRLTVV.

The CDR3 region is CASRQGAIGNQPQHF. In DNA, the CDR3 is TGTGCCAGCCGCCAGGGGGCTATTGGCAATCAGCCCCAGCATTTT. The chain uses TRBV12-3 or TRBV12-4 and TRBJ1-5, with 8 nucleotides matching TRBD1. J lost 2 bases, V lost 8 bases, and 8 bases had no gene match. The CDR3 runs to 15 residues.

This clonotype was seen many times. The V call is TRBV12-3 or TRBV12-4, the J call TRBJ1-2; 7 bases agree with TRBD1. The CDR3 has 13 amino acids. Trimming at V came to 5 bases and at J to 8 bases, leaving 8 bases not matched to a gene. CDR3 in DNA: TGTGCCAGCAGTCAACAGGGGAGAAGCGGCTACACCTTC. It is translated as CASSQQGRSGYTF.

Many counts were recorded for this clonotype. The CDR3 DNA sequence: TGCGCCAGCAGCCAAAAACAGGGCACTGAAGCTTTCTTT. This translates into CASSQKQGTEAFF. The rearrangement joins TRBV4-3 to TRBJ1-1; tentative D call: TRBD1 (6 bases). CDR3 length equals 13 residues. Germline CDR1 reads LGHNA; CDR2 reads YSLEER. The ends were cut back, 2 bases at V and 4 bases at J, with 8 bases in the middle.

The chain links TRBV7-9 to TRBJ2-3; 7 nucleotides agree with TRBD2. The CDR3 contains 15 residues. V dropped 3 bases and J dropped 1; count of bases not matched to a gene: 4. The germline gives CDR1 SEHNR, CDR2 FQNEAQ (reference sequence). The CDR3, as DNA: TGTGCCAGCAGCTTTTTGGGGGGGGGCACAGATACGCAGTATTTT. Its translation is CASSFLGGGTDTQYF.

The sample holds a few counts of this clonotype. This sequence joins TRBV7-9 and TRBJ2-3; no firm D call. Germline CDR1 is SEHNR and CDR2 is FQNEAQ (reference sequence). V gave up 0 bases and J gave up 6 bases, with 7 bases separating them. The CDR3 is 13 residues long. The CDR3 spells CASSLASRDTQYF. CDR3 in DNA: TGTGCCAGCAGCTTAGCTTCCCGCGATACGCAGTATTTT.

This clonotype was seen just once. Relative to the germline gene, one junction end is altered; a read error may explain this. V usage is TRBV5-1 and J usage is TRBJ2-3, with D uncertain. CDR1 is SGHRS and CDR2 is YFSETQ in the germline V gene. This CDR3 is 14 amino acids long. In DNA form, the CDR3 reads TGCACCAGCAGCTTGCAGGAGATAACAGATACGCAGTATTTT. Its protein is CTSSLQEITDTQYF.

The CDR3 bases are TGTGCCAGCAGAAACGGAGCGGGGTATGGATATGAGCAGTTCTTC. The encoded protein is CASRNGAGYGYEQFF. The V and J genes are TRBV6-6 and TRBJ2-1; 7 bases map to TRBD2. The trim removed 6 bases at V and 8 bases at J, leaving 13 bases unmatched. CDR3 length: 15 residues. CDR1 MNHNY and CDR2 SVGAGI come from the germline V gene (reference sequence).

The V call is TRBV6-6, the J call TRBJ2-3, with D perhaps assigned TRBD1 or TRBD2 (6 bases each). The CDR3 runs 15 residues. Germline V gene data show CDR1 as MNHNY and CDR2 as SVGAGI (reference sequence). Trimming left V 6 bases short and J 0 bases short, with 13 bases between. In DNA, the CDR3 is TGTGCCAGCAGCCAGGGGACTTCAAGCACAGATACGCAGTATTTT. Protein product: CASSQGTSSTDTQYF.

The chain joins TRBV10-3 to TRBJ2-1, with a weak D call TRBD1 (5 bases). CDR1 is ENHRY, CDR2 SYGVKD, per germline. V was clipped by 4 bases and J by 9 bases, with 7 bases between them. This CDR3 is built from 11 residues. CDR3 amino acids: CAISGQSEQFF. The CDR3 region has the DNA TGTGCCATCAGTGGACAGTCTGAGCAGTTCTTC.

This clonotype was found many times. The chain links TRBV5-1 to TRBJ1-4; no clear D. The CDR3 spans 14 residues. Between the trimmed V and J ends, which lost 5 bases and 4 bases, there was a span of 12 bases. Germline CDR1 reads SGHRS; CDR2 reads YFSETQ. The CDR3 loop reads CASSGDGLNEKLFF. The CDR3, as DNA: TGCGCCAGCAGTGGGGATGGCCTTAATGAAAAACTGTTTTTT.

The V and J genes are TRBV9 and TRBJ2-5; unclear D gene. The CDR3 is 14 residues long. Germline assignment: CDR1 SGDLS and CDR2 YYNGEE. V lost 0 bases to trimming and J lost 5 bases, with 11 bases between them. The CDR3: CASSVGEVSETQYF. DNA of the CDR3: TGTGCCAGCAGCGTAGGCGAAGTTTCCGAGACCCAGTACTTC.

This clonotype was observed many times. The V gene is TRBV12-3 or TRBV12-4, the J gene TRBJ1-5; D gene uncertain. This CDR3 has 15 amino acids. Trimming took 2 bases from V and 0 from J, leaving 8 bases between them. CDR3 in DNA: TGTGCCAGCAGTTTAAGGTACAATAGCAATCAGCCCCAGCATTTT. It encodes CASSLRYNSNQPQHF.